The clone carrying this T cell receptor beta chain was seen once. Its antigen is not identified. The CDR3 sequence is 13 residues long. Trimming removed 0 bases at V and 7 bases at J, with 9 bases between. This record belongs to a study of T cell responses to AZD1222 COVID-19 vaccine. General observations from the study: In the spike-specific TCR repertoire, nearly half reportedly target unmutated variant regions. The study identified only 6 or 7 AZD1222 recipients as seropositive at baseline. Donors were largely white British and mainly female; clonal diversity was possibly underestimated.

Sequenced by immunoSEQ multiplex PCR; TCRdb stores in-frame clones only, minus some. The data contain approximately 100,000 clones, around 90% of them singletons. The material was peripheral blood, obtained on day 0 of AZD1222 vaccination. The receptor was derived from an adult in good health. The chain combines TRBV23-1 with TRBJ1-1; TRBD1 is a possible D gene (5 bases). TRBV23-1 is given ORF status, its function remaining uncertain. The CDR3 coding sequence is TGCGCCAGCAGTCAATCGGGGGATCTTGAAGCTTTCTTT. Its translation: CASSQSGDLEAFF.